Below, one T cell receptor beta chain is given with its context. Its specificity is unknown. As for time point: week 11, during vaccination. Doses comprised 300 ug of mutant IDH1 20-mer peptide each, plus topical imiquimod. The source of the sample is a study of a mutant IDH1 vaccine in newly diagnosed glioma. The assay was immunoSEQ multiplex PCR, and TCRdb's table has in-frame clones only and misses some. The sample has roughly 70,000 clones, approximately 84% seen once. Germline V gene lookup returns CDR1 SGHVS and CDR2 FNYEAQ. V was trimmed by 6 bases and J by 4 bases, leaving 12 bases between them. CDR3 length: 14 amino acids.

This TCR was recovered from a woman aged 45-59 years with glioma. The material was PBMCs, obtained from a glioma patient whose treatment included an IDH1 peptide vaccine. V and J are TRBV7-6 and TRBJ1-4; D perhaps matches TRBD1 (6 bases). The DNA of the CDR3 is TGTGCCAGCAGGCCAGGGGATGGTAATGAAAAACTGTTTTTT. Translating it yields CASRPGDGNEKLFF.